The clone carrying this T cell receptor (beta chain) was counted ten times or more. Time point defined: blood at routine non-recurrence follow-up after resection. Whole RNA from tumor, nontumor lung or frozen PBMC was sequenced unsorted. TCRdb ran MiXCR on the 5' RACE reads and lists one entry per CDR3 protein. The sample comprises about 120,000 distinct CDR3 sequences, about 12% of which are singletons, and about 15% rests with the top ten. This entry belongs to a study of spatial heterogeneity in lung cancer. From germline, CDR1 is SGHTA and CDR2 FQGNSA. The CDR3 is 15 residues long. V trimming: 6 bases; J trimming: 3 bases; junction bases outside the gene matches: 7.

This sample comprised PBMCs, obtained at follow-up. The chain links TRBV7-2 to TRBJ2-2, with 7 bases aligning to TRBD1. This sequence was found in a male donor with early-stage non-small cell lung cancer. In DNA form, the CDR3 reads TGTGCCAGCAGTTTGGGACAGCCGGACACCGGGGAGCTGTTTTTT. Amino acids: CASSLGQPDTGELFF.